These T cell receptor beta chains were read from a single sample in a study of blood T cells in healthy people across ages. TCRdb reanalysed the 5' RACE reads using MiXCR and keeps one entry per CDR3 protein. The sample has some 920,000 distinct CDR3 sequences, 51% seen once. The sequenced material came from blood. The receptors derive from an older woman in good health. CDR3s include the opening cysteine and the closing phenylalanine or tryptophan. The order of the fields is J gene, V gene, clone size, D gene, CDR3 protein, CDR3 DNA. D genes are given only for firm matches. The listing skips clone size in some rows; elsewhere it reads once, few, many or a size class.

>TRBJ1-5|TRBV20-1|many|NA
CSARQGGFDQPQHF
TGCAGTGCTAGGCAGGGTGGGTTCGATCAGCCCCAGCATTTT
>TRBJ2-7|TRBV6-6|NA|NA
CASSDYYEQYF
TGTGCCAGCAGTGACTACTACGAGCAGTACTTC
>TRBJ2-1|TRBV20-1|NA|TRBD2
CSARGPGLHSYNEQFF
TGCAGTGCTAGAGGCCCGGGACTACACTCCTACAATGAGCAGTTCTTC
>TRBJ1-6|TRBV20-1|NA|NA
CSARIRGDSPLHF
TGCAGTGCTAGGATCCGCGGCGATTCACCCCTCCACTTT
>TRBJ2-5|TRBV4-3|few|TRBD2
CASSQVVAGVWGETQYF
TGCGCCAGCAGCCAAGTAGTAGCGGGAGTATGGGGAGAGACCCAGTACTTC
>TRBJ2-5|TRBV28|NA|TRBD2
CASTSYSSQLAAKETQYF
TGTGCCAGCACCTCATATTCATCCCAACTAGCGGCCAAAGAGACCCAGTACTTC
>TRBJ2-7|TRBV6-2/TRBV6-3|NA|TRBD2
CACSYSGVRGYEQYF
TGTGCCTGCAGTTACAGCGGGGTGCGGGGCTACGAGCAGTACTTC
>TRBJ2-7|TRBV4-1|NA|NA
CASSLRAAASYEQYF
TGCGCCAGCAGCCTCCGGGCAGCTGCCTCCTACGAGCAGTACTTC
>TRBJ2-2|TRBV5-1|NA|TRBD1
CASSFRDRVRELFF
TGCGCCAGCAGCTTCCGGGACAGGGTGCGGGAGCTGTTTTTT
>TRBJ2-4|TRBV27|NA|TRBD1
CASSLRPHETGIIQYF
TGTGCCAGCAGTCTCAGACCCCACGAGACAGGGATCATTCAGTACTTC
>TRBJ2-1|TRBV12-3/TRBV12-4|NA|NA
CASSLVAYGQFF
TGTGCCAGCAGTTTAGTGGCTTATGGGCAGTTCTTC
>TRBJ2-5|TRBV20-1|NA|TRBD2
CSARPGTTGETQYF
TGCAGTGCTAGACCCGGGACTACCGGAGAGACCCAGTACTTC
>TRBJ2-3|TRBV21-1|NA|NA
CASSSRPGQGVDTQYF
TGTGCCAGCAGCTCCCGACCGGGACAGGGAGTAGATACGCAGTATTTT
>TRBJ2-3|TRBV11-2|NA|NA
CASSFSGRQTDTQYF
TGTGCCAGCAGCTTTAGCGGACGTCAGACAGATACGCAGTATTTT
>TRBJ1-1|TRBV12-3/TRBV12-4|few|NA
CASRAEAEAFF
TGTGCCAGCAGAGCAGAAGCTGAAGCTTTCTTT
>TRBJ1-2|TRBV7-9|NA|NA
CASSFSGIGGYGYTF
TGTGCCAGCAGCTTTAGCGGAATAGGGGGTTATGGCTACACCTTC
>TRBJ2-3|TRBV20-1|NA|TRBD2
CSARALGASGSVSTDTQYF
TGCAGTGCTAGAGCATTGGGGGCTAGCGGGAGTGTAAGCACAGATACGCAGTATTTT
>TRBJ2-7|TRBV6-2/TRBV6-3|NA|TRBD1
CASSYGDRTYEQYF
TGTGCCAGCAGTTACGGGGACAGGACCTACGAGCAGTACTTC
>TRBJ2-7|TRBV4-3|NA|NA
CASSQDYRSSYEQYF
TGCGCCAGCAGCCAAGACTACAGGAGCTCCTACGAGCAGTACTTC
>TRBJ2-7|TRBV20-1|few|TRBD2
CSAPRTSGTYEQYF
TGCAGTGCCCCGAGGACTAGCGGGACCTACGAGCAGTACTTC
>TRBJ2-2|TRBV12-3/TRBV12-4|few|NA
CASSFPWVMSGELFF
TGTGCCAGCAGTTTCCCCTGGGTAATGTCCGGGGAGCTGTTTTTT
>TRBJ2-5|TRBV20-1|NA|NA
CSARDPTGKETQYF
TGCAGTGCTAGAGACCCTACAGGAAAAGAGACCCAGTACTTC
>TRBJ2-1|TRBV4-2|NA|TRBD2
CASSRDLGAGGPLQQFF
TGTGCCAGCAGCCGAGATTTGGGAGCGGGAGGTCCTCTCCAGCAGTTCTTC
>TRBJ2-3|TRBV20-1|NA|NA
CSAAGEGTDTHYF
TGCAGTGCCGCCGGGGAAGGCACAGATACGCATTATTTT
>TRBJ1-2|TRBV28|NA|TRBD1
CASRIEYAAGGGGYTF
TGTGCCAGCAGAATAGAATACGCCGCAGGGGGAGGCGGCTACACCTTC
>TRBJ2-1|TRBV27|NA|NA
CACKEVSSYNEQFF
TGTGCCTGCAAGGAGGTGAGCTCCTACAATGAGCAGTTCTTC
>TRBJ2-3|TRBV4-1|few|NA
CASRGGISTDTQYF
TGCGCCAGCCGTGGGGGAATTAGCACAGATACGCAGTATTTT
>TRBJ2-5|TRBV6-5|NA|NA
CASTIGSQETQYF
TGTGCCAGCACAATCGGATCGCAAGAGACCCAGTACTTC
>TRBJ2-5|TRBV10-3|NA|NA
CAISLGQTRETQYF
TGTGCCATCAGCCTCGGACAGACCCGGGAGACCCAGTACTTC
>TRBJ2-7|TRBV6-5|NA|NA
CASSYSKSATGTYEQYF
TGTGCCAGCAGTTACTCGAAGTCTGCTACAGGAACCTACGAGCAGTACTTC
>TRBJ2-7|TRBV7-2|few|NA
CASSFDSPGEQYF
TGTGCCAGCAGTTTCGACAGTCCTGGCGAGCAGTACTTC
>TRBJ2-1|TRBV4-1|NA|NA
CASSLRTKGEGPYNEQFF
TGCGCCAGCAGCCTCCGCACCAAGGGAGAGGGTCCCTACAATGAGCAGTTCTTC
>TRBJ1-6|TRBV7-2|NA|TRBD1
CASSKETGHDSPLHF
TGTGCCAGCAGCAAGGAGACAGGGCATGATTCACCCCTCCACTTT
>TRBJ1-1|TRBV27|NA|TRBD1
CASSSRTGANTEAFF
TGTGCCAGCAGTTCCCGGACAGGGGCGAACACTGAAGCTTTCTTT
>TRBJ2-1|TRBV30|NA|NA
CAWSVRNNEQFF
TGTGCCTGGAGTGTACGGAACAATGAGCAGTTCTTC
>TRBJ2-1|TRBV2|NA|TRBD2
CASSAGTRNNEQFF
TGTGCCAGCAGTGCCGGGACTAGAAACAATGAGCAGTTCTTC
>TRBJ2-1|TRBV4-1|NA|TRBD2
CASSQDFRTSGYNEQFF
TGCGCCAGCAGCCAAGATTTTCGGACTAGCGGGTACAATGAGCAGTTCTTC
>TRBJ2-5|TRBV6-5|few|NA
CASSYSAGQETQYF
TGTGCCAGCAGTTACTCTGCAGGCCAAGAGACCCAGTACTTC
>TRBJ1-4|TRBV12-3/TRBV12-4|few|TRBD1
CASSPQGFIGEKLFF
TGTGCCAGCAGTCCACAGGGGTTTATTGGAGAAAAACTGTTTTTT
>TRBJ1-4|TRBV28|few|TRBD1
CASRLRTGGAKLFF
TGTGCCAGCAGACTTCGGACAGGGGGAGCAAAACTGTTTTTT
>TRBJ2-7|TRBV28|few|NA
CASFDRSYEQYF
TGTGCCAGCTTTGACAGGAGTTACGAGCAGTACTTC
>TRBJ2-1|TRBV5-1|NA|NA
CASNTEAVMNEQFF
TGCGCCAGCAACACCGAGGCCGTTATGAATGAGCAGTTCTTC
>TRBJ2-1|TRBV2|NA|TRBD2
CASSGLWLAGSGEQFF
TGTGCCAGCAGTGGCCTGTGGCTAGCGGGCTCGGGTGAGCAGTTCTTC
>TRBJ1-5|TRBV4-2|NA|NA
CASSPGEGPYSNQPQHF
TGTGCCAGCAGCCCGGGGGAAGGGCCTTATAGCAATCAGCCCCAGCATTTT
>TRBJ2-3|TRBV7-3|once|NA
CASSSENQRETDTQYF
TGTGCCAGCTCTAGCGAGAACCAACGGGAGACAGATACGCAGTATTTT
>TRBJ1-2|TRBV29-1|few|TRBD1
CSVWTAQGGYGYTF
TGCAGCGTTTGGACAGCCCAGGGGGGGTATGGCTACACCTTC
>TRBJ2-5|TRBV4-1|NA|NA
CASSQVLPPGHQPETQYF
TGCGCCAGCAGCCAAGTATTGCCCCCGGGACACCAGCCGGAGACCCAGTACTTC
>TRBJ2-3|TRBV12-3/TRBV12-4|NA|TRBD2
CASSSFASGSDTQYF
TGTGCCAGCAGTTCGTTTGCTAGCGGGTCAGATACGCAGTATTTT
>TRBJ1-6|TRBV10-3|NA|NA
CAISKQGNSPLHF
TGTGCCATCAGTAAACAGGGAAATTCACCCCTCCACTTT
>TRBJ1-5|TRBV4-1|few|NA
CASSPVGQGSHQPQHF
TGCGCCAGCAGCCCGGTGGGCCAGGGAAGCCATCAGCCCCAGCATTTT
>TRBJ2-7|TRBV7-9|NA|NA
CASSSQQESYEQYF
TGTGCCAGCAGCTCACAGCAGGAGAGTTACGAGCAGTACTTC
>TRBJ2-7|TRBV6-2/TRBV6-3|NA|NA
CASRGTAEYEQYF
TGTGCCAGCAGAGGGACGGCAGAATACGAGCAGTACTTC
>TRBJ1-2|TRBV6-2/TRBV6-3|few|TRBD1
CASSYLDRGGGYTF
TGTGCCAGCAGTTACCTAGACAGGGGAGGAGGCTACACCTTC
>TRBJ2-7|TRBV7-2|NA|NA
CASSLGPGVRLPYNEQYF
TGTGCCAGCAGCTTAGGTCCAGGTGTTAGACTACCTTACAATGAGCAGTACTTC
>TRBJ2-1|TRBV20-1|NA|TRBD2
CSAREALTSGLYNEQFF
TGCAGTGCTAGAGAAGCCCTGACTAGCGGGCTTTACAATGAGCAGTTCTTC
>TRBJ1-2|TRBV7-9|NA|NA
CASSLVGGANYGYTF
TGTGCCAGCAGCTTGGTCGGGGGAGCTAACTATGGCTACACCTTC